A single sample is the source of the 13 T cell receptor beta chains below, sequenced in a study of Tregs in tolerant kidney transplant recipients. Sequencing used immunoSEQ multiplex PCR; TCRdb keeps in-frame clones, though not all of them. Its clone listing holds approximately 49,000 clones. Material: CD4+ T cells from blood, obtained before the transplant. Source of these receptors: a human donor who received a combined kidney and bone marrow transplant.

Partial CDR3 DNA: TGCGCCAGCAGCGCGGCGGGGGACCCAACCTATGGC. Protein: CASSAAGDPTYG. The whole CDR3 region reads CASSAAGDPTYGYTF. The V call is TRBV5-1, the J call TRBJ1-2, with D perhaps TRBD1 (5 bases). The read finishes 3 residues shy of the CDR3 end, and the germline J gene is used to complete it. Trimming pared 4 bases from V and 4 bases from J, leaving 17 bases between. CDR1 is SGHRS and CDR2 is YFSETQ in the germline V gene. This CDR3 comprises 15 residues. Full variable domain (rest looked up from reference TRBV5-1 and TRBJ1-2): KAGVTQTPRYLIKTRGQQVTLSCSPISGHRSVSWYQQTPGQGLQFLFEYFSETQRNKGNFPGRFSGRQFSNSRSEMNVSTLELGDSALYLCASSAAGDPTYGYTFGSGTRLTVV.

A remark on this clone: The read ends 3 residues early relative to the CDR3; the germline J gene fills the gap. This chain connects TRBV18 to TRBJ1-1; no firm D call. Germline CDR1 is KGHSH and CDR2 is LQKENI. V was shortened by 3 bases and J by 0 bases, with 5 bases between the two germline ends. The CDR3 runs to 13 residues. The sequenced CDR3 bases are TGTGCCAGCTCACCGAGCTTGAACACTGAA. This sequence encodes CASSPSLNTE. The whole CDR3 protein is CASSPSLNTEAFF.

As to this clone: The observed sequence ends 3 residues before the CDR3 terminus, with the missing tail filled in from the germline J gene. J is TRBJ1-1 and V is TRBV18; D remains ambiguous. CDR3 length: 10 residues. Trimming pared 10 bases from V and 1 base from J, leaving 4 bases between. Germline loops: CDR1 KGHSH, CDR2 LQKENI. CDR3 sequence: CATGNTEAFF. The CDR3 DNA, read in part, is TGTGCCACCGGGAACACTGAA.

This chain's CDR3 is CASSLAGLAGGRETQYF. The covered CDR3 bases are TGCGCCAGCAGCTTGGCCGGACTAGCGGGAGGGCGGGAGACC. The rearrangement links TRBV5-1 to TRBJ2-5, with 15 bases aligning to TRBD2. The CDR3 is cut off 3 residues early in the read; its end comes from the germline J gene. Germline V gene sequence: CDR1 SGHRS, CDR2 YFSETQ. V was pared by 0 bases and J by 5 bases, with 5 bases of the junction left unmatched. The CDR3 has 17 residues.

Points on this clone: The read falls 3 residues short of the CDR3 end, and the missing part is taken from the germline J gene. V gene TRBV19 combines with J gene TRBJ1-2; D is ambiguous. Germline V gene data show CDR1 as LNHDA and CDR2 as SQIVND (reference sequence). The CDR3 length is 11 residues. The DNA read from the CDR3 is TGTGCCAGTAGTATCGGGGAAGGC. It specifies CASSIGEG. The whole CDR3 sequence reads CASSIGEGYTF.

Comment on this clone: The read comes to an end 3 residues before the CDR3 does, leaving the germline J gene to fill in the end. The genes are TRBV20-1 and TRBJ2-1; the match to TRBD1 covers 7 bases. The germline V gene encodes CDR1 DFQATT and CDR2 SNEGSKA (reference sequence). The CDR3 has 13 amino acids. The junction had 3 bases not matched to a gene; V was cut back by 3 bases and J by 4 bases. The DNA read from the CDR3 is TGCAGTGCTAGCGGGACAGATTACAATGAG. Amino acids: CSASGTDYNE. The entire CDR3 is CSASGTDYNEQFF.

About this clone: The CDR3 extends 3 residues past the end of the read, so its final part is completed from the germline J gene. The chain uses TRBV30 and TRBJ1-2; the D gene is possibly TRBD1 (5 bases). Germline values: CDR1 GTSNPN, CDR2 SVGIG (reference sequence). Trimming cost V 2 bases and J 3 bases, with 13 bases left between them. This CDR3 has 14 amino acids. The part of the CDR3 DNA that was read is TGTGCCTGGAGTCCCGACGGGGGGGACTATGGC. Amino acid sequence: CAWSPDGGDYG. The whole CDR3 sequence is CAWSPDGGDYGYTF. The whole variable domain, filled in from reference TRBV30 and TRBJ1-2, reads SQTIHQWPATLVQPVGSPLSLECTVEGTSNPNLYWYRQAAGRGLQLLFYSVGIGQISSEVPQNLSASRPQDRQFILSSKKLLLSDSGFYLCAWSPDGGDYGYTFGSGTRLTVV.

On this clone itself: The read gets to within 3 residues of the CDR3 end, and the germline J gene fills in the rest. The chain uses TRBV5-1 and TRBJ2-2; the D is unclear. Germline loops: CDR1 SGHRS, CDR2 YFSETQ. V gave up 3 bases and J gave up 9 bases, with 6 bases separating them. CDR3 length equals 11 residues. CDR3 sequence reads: CASSSDRELFF. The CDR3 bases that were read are TGCGCCAGCAGCTCAGACAGGGAG.

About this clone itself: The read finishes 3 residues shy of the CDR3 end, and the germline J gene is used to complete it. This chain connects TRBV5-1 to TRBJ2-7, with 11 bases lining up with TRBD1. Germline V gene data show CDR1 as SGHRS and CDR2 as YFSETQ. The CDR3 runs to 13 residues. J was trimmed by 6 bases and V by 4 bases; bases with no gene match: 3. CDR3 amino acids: CASSLGTGGEQYF. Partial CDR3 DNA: TGCGCCAGCAGCCTCGGGACAGGGGGCGAG.

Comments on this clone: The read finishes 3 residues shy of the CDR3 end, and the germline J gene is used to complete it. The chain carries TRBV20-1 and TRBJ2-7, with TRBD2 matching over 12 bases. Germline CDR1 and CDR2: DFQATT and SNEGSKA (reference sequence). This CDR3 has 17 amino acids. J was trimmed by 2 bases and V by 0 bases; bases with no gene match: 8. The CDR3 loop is CSARDVSRTSGTYEQYF. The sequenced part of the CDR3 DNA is TGCAGTGCTAGAGATGTAAGCCGGACTAGCGGGACCTACGAG.

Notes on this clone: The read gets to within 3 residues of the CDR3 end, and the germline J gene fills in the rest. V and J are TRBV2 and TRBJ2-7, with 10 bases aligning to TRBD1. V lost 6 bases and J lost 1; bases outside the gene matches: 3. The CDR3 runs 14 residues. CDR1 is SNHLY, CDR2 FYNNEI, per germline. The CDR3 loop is CASSRDRGSYEQYF. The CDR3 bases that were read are TGTGCCAGCAGCCGGGACAGGGGTTCCTACGAG. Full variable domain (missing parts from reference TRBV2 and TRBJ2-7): EPEVTQTPSHQVTQMGQEVILRCVPISNHLYFYWYRQILGQKVEFLVSFYNNEISEKSEIFDDQFSVERPDGSNFTLKIRSTKLEDSAMYFCASSRDRGSYEQYFGPGTRLTVT.

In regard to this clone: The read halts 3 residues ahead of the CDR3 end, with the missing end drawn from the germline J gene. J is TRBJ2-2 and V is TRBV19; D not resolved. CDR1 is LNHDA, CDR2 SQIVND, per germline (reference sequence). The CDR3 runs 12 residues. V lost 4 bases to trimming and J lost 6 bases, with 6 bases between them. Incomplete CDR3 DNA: TGTGCCAGTAGTAGCTGGCCCGGGGAG. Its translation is CASSSWPGE. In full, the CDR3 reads CASSSWPGELFF.

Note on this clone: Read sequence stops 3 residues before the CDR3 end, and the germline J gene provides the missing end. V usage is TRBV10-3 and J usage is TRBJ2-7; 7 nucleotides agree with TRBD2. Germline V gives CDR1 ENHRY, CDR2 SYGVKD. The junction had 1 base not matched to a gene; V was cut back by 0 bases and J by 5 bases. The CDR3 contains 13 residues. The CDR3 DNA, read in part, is TGTGCCATCAGTGAGTCGGGGGGGAACGAG. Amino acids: CAISESGGNE. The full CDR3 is CAISESGGNEQYF.